This T cell receptor beta chain was captured in a study of T cells in Graves' hyperthyroidism and ophthalmopathy. At the level of the study: The initial diagnosis was the point when peripheral blood was collected, ahead of any treatment.

This clonotype was picked up many times. As yet, its antigen is unknown. The study left out patients who had uncontrolled infection, other autoimmune disease, pregnancy or lactation. Study results and limitations: Blood shared most expanded thyroid clonotypes above 0.001.

The CDR3 totals 14 residues. Germline V lookup: CDR1 SGHDT, CDR2 YYEEEE. The V and J ends lost 4 bases and 8 bases respectively, with 18 bases between them. The CDR3 regions of TCR beta were amplified from RNA transcripts. TCR CDR3 regions were first amplified by RT-PCR with HTBI primers. In TCRdb, the multiplex PCR reads were re-called with MiXCR into one record per CDR3 protein. The profile shows hundreds of thousands of distinct CDR3 sequences, about 35% of them singletons. The chain links TRBV5-6 to TRBJ1-1; D is uncertain. Sequenced material: blood. The TCR comes from a woman aged 35 to 49 with Graves' hyperthyroidism. CDR3 region: CASSVGPSSLEAFF. The CDR3 DNA reads as TGTGCCAGCAGCGTAGGCCCGTCTTCCTTGGAAGCTTTCTTT.